The 2 T cell receptor beta chains in this list originate from one sample, sequenced in a study of immune heterogeneity within non-small cell lung tumors. Multiplex PCR relied on 32 V and 13 J primers to amplify TCR beta CDR3. TCRdb analysed the multiplex PCR reads with MiXCR anew, one entry per CDR3 protein. The sample shows more than 1,500 distinct CDR3 sequences, approximately 50% of them seen only once. Each sample used approximately 570 ng of genomic DNA from bulk tumor tissue. In surgery, several biopsies were collected from each primary tumor at widely spaced sites. These patients got curative surgery after being newly diagnosed with untreated non-small cell lung cancer. Sequenced input: lung tumor tissue. Receptor source: a man between 60 and 75 years old with non-small cell lung cancer.

The chain carries TRBV9 and TRBJ2-7; D possibly uses TRBD1 or TRBD2 (5 bases each). CDR1 is SGDLS and CDR2 is YYNGEE in the germline V gene. The CDR3 extends over 14 amino acids. V lost 4 bases, J lost 5 bases, and 16 bases lay in between. The CDR3 region is CASSPSGTGNEQYF. The CDR3 DNA is TGTGCCAGCAGCCCTTCGGGGACGGGTAACGAGCAGTACTTC.

This clonotype has just a few counts. The chain uses TRBV30 and TRBJ2-5; D gene uncertain. The CDR3 loop spans 13 amino acids. Germline V CDR1 and CDR2: GTSNPN, SVGIG (reference sequence). The V end lost 0 bases, the J end lost 3 bases, and 8 bases lay between the germline ends. The CDR3 region is CAWSVGYKETQYF. For the CDR3, the DNA is TGTGCCTGGAGTGTAGGGTATAAAGAGACCCAGTACTTC.